This T cell receptor (beta chain) is drawn from a study of blood T cell repertoires in COVID-19. The wider study: The origin of the acute and convalescent COVID-19 samples was the United States, Italy and Spain.

V lost 5 bases and J lost 0; bases outside the gene matches: 4. The CDR3 is 16 amino acids. Germline V lookup: CDR1 SEHNR, CDR2 FQNEAQ (reference sequence). The data were produced by immunoSEQ multiplex PCR, yet TCRdb's version contains in-frame clones alone and is incomplete. The repertoire holds roughly 460,000 clones, with roughly 89% as singletons. Sequencing was performed on peripheral blood. V gene TRBV7-9 combines with J gene TRBJ1-1, with TRBD1 identical over 12 bases. This receptor was identified in a young man with COVID-19, enrolled during active disease. The CDR3 DNA is TGTGCCAGCAGCCTGGGACAGGGGGCGCTGAACACTGAAGCTTTCTTT. Protein product: CASSLGQGALNTEAFF.